This T cell receptor (beta chain) was identified in a study of T-cell reconstitution after alpha-beta-depleted transplantation in children. Points from the study as a whole: At the one-year point after transplant, T-cell counts and TCRbeta diversity were found to come mostly from T cells that had been newly produced. As was reported, about two months after transplant, alpha-beta T cells came from several hundred expanded graft clones.

Unique molecular identifiers tagged the TCRbeta library. From the PCR reads, TCRdb called clonotypes with MiXCR, one entry per CDR3 protein. The table shows about 200,000 distinct CDR3 sequences, with under 20% occurring only once. This clonotype appeared a few times. Its antigen is still unknown. The sequenced sample was PBMCs, mostly from graft donor cells, obtained 360 days after TCRalphabeta/CD19-depleted stem cell transplant. This clonotype originated in a male patient between 2 and 10 years old who had a stem cell transplant for acute lymphoblastic leukemia, so the T cells may come from the graft donor.

The CDR3 loop reads CASRRSDRGDYEQYF. CDR3 nucleotides: TGTGCCAGCCGACGGTCGGACAGGGGAGACTACGAGCAGTACTTC. The chain joins TRBV25-1 to TRBJ2-7; TRBD1 matches at 9 bases. Unmatched junction bases numbered 11, after V lost 8 bases and J lost 3 bases. CDR1 MGHDK and CDR2 SYGVNS come from the germline V gene. The CDR3 is 15 residues long.